These 3 T cell receptor beta chains originate from one sample sequenced in a study of blood T cell repertoires in COVID-19. The method was immunoSEQ multiplex PCR; TCRdb's version includes in-frame clones alone and lacks a portion of them. The profile shows roughly 230,000 clones, over 75% of them singletons. The sequencing sample was made of peripheral blood. All receptors derive from a man aged 50 to 59 with COVID-19, enrolled during active disease.

The genes are TRBV19 and TRBJ2-1, with a possible D match to TRBD1 (6 bases). The germline V and J ends were trimmed by 7 bases and 1 base, with 14 bases remaining between them. The germline V gene encodes CDR1 LNHDA and CDR2 SQIVND (reference sequence). CDR3 length: 15 residues. The CDR3: CASTSGDGSYNEQFF. The CDR3 DNA reads TGTGCCAGTACCTCAGGGGACGGGTCCTACAATGAGCAGTTCTTC.

CDR3: CASSLTGHEQFF. In DNA, the CDR3 is TGTGCCAGCAGTCTGACAGGGCACGAGCAGTTCTTC. This chain joins TRBV6-5 and TRBJ2-1, with 7 positions matching TRBD1. Germline CDR1 MNHEY, CDR2 SVGAGI. Trimming took 5 bases from V and 10 from J; bases not matched to a gene: 5. The CDR3 runs 12 residues.

The chain couples TRBV5-1 to TRBJ2-2, with TRBD1 matching over 9 bases. The CDR3 totals 18 residues. Looked up from germline, CDR1 is SGHRS and CDR2 is YFSETQ. The ends lost 2 bases at V and 0 bases at J; junction bases unmatched: 8. The CDR3 is CASSFSRDRASNTGELFF. For the CDR3, the DNA is TGCGCCAGCAGCTTCTCTCGGGACAGGGCTTCGAACACCGGGGAGCTGTTTTTT. The full variable domain, rest sourced from reference TRBV5-1 and TRBJ2-2, is KAGVTQTPRYLIKTRGQQVTLSCSPISGHRSVSWYQQTPGQGLQFLFEYFSETQRNKGNFPGRFSGRQFSNSRSEMNVSTLELGDSALYLCASSFSRDRASNTGELFFGEGSRLTVL.